One sample yielded the 21 T cell receptor beta chains listed below, sequenced in a study of T-cell reconstitution after alpha-beta-depleted transplantation in children. Unique molecular identifiers were built into the TCRbeta library. TCRdb recomputed calls from the PCR reads with MiXCR, one row per CDR3 protein. This sample has over 400,000 distinct CDR3 sequences, with approximately 42% found just once. Material: PBMCs, obtained before TCRalphabeta/CD19-depleted stem cell transplant. The receptors here all came from a girl aged 2-10 years with aplastic anemia, due to receive a stem cell transplant.

V is TRBV10-3 and J is TRBJ2-3, with D hard to call. The CDR3 length is 13 residues. V was trimmed by 7 bases and J by 3 bases, leaving 11 bases between them. Germline-derived CDR1 and CDR2 are ENHRY and SYGVKD. The CDR3 region is CAINKIGTDTQYF. The CDR3 coding sequence is TGTGCCATCAATAAAATCGGGACAGATACGCAGTATTTT.

The table lists this clonotype with many counts. V usage is TRBV7-2 and J usage is TRBJ2-1; TRBD2 agrees at 10 bases. The junction had 5 bases not matched to a gene; V was cut back by 5 bases and J by 7 bases. This CDR3 contains 14 residues. CDR1 SGHTA and CDR2 FQGNSA come from the germline V gene. CDR3 sequence reads: CASSPGLARNEQFF. The CDR3, as DNA: TGTGCCAGCAGCCCGGGACTAGCGAGGAATGAGCAGTTCTTC.

This clonotype has a handful of counts. V gene TRBV18 combines with J gene TRBJ1-4, with a weak D call TRBD1 (5 bases). The CDR3 runs to 15 residues. CDR1 and CDR2 from the germline V gene are KGHSH and LQKENI. Deletions cut 0 bases from V and 5 bases from J, with 10 bases between. The CDR3 nucleotides are TGTGCCAGCTCACCACCGATGGGGGTGAATGAAAAACTGTTTTTT. Protein product: CASSPPMGVNEKLFF.

This chain connects TRBV28 to TRBJ2-1; the D call may be TRBD1 or TRBD2 (5 bases each). Germline lookup yields CDR1 MDHEN and CDR2 SYDVKM. V shed 2 bases and J shed 7 bases, with 21 bases lying between them. The CDR3 has 17 amino acids. The CDR3 loop reads CASSLIEGRAYSNEQFF. In DNA form, the CDR3 reads TGTGCCAGCAGTTTAATCGAGGGCAGGGCATACTCGAATGAGCAGTTCTTC.

This chain connects TRBV12-3 or TRBV12-4 to TRBJ2-2, with 10 nucleotides matching TRBD2. Germline trimming cut 4 bases from V and 2 bases from J; bases unmatched to any gene: 13. The CDR3 consists of 19 residues. CDR3 residues: CASSSRGVAGGRNTGELFF. CDR3 DNA sequence: TGTGCCAGCAGTTCCCGGGGTGTAGCGGGAGGTCGAAACACCGGGGAGCTGTTTTTT.

V is TRBV6-2 or TRBV6-3 and J is TRBJ1-2; weak D call: TRBD1 (5 bases). There are 12 residues in the CDR3. V was pared by 4 bases and J by 7 bases, with 10 bases between. Germline lookup yields CDR1 MNHEY and CDR2 SVGEGT. CDR3 in amino acids: CASSFGQVGYTF. For the CDR3, the DNA is TGTGCCAGCAGTTTCGGACAAGTTGGCTACACCTTC.

The rearrangement links TRBV6-5 to TRBJ1-5; D might be TRBD1 (6 bases). V was trimmed by 0 bases and J by 5 bases, leaving 17 bases between them. Germline V gives CDR1 MNHEY, CDR2 SVGAGI. There are 17 residues in the CDR3. The CDR3 DNA sequence: TGTGCCAGCAGTTACTCAAGGCCGGGGGCGTTAGATCAGCCCCAGCATTTT. Translating gives CASSYSRPGALDQPQHF.

The chain combines TRBV6-1 with TRBJ1-1, with no clear D. The CDR3 has 16 amino acids. The germline V gene encodes CDR1 MNHNS and CDR2 SASEGT. Trimming pared 5 bases from V and 7 bases from J, leaving 23 bases between. The CDR3 nucleotides read TGTGCCAGCAGTAAAGACGGGCCGGGCGCCCGGGGTGAAGCTTTCTTT. It yields the protein CASSKDGPGARGEAFF.

The chain is built from TRBV21-1 and TRBJ2-2; TRBD1 is the table's D call and was not checked against the DNA. TRBV21-1 is listed as a pseudogene. CDR3 size: 16 residues. Written as DNA, the CDR3 is TGTGCCAGCAGCTTACGGGACAGACGTAACACCGGGGAGCTGTTTTTT. As protein: CASSLRDRRNTGELFF.

The CDR3 sequence: CASSQGGTGGVTEAFF. CDR3 coding DNA: TGTGCCAGCAGCCAAGGGGGGACAGGGGGCGTGACTGAAGCTTTCTTT. This chain connects TRBV3-1 to TRBJ1-1; 12 nucleotides align to TRBD1. Trimming removed 1 base from V and 5 bases from J; junction bases left unmatched: 5. In germline, CDR1 is LGHDT, CDR2 YNNKEL (reference sequence). The CDR3 consists of 16 residues. Based on the CDR3 plus reference TRBV3-1 and TRBJ1-1, the full variable domain is DTAVSQTPKYLVTQMGNDKSIKCEQNLGHDTMYWYKQDSKKFLKIMFSYNNKELIINETVPNRFSPKSPDKAHLNLHINSLELGDSAVYFCASSQGGTGGVTEAFFGQGTRLTVV.

The V gene is TRBV5-6, the J gene TRBJ2-3; 8 bases align to TRBD2. Germline V gene lookup returns CDR1 SGHDT and CDR2 YYEEEE. V shed 2 bases, J shed 2 bases, and the junction held 7 bases outside the gene matches. The CDR3 is 16 residues long. CDR3 DNA: TGTGCCAGCAGCTTTACCGGGAGGGCCCTCACAGATACGCAGTATTTT. It codes for CASSFTGRALTDTQYF.

This clonotype was seen a few times. The CDR3 DNA follows: TGTGCCAGCACCACTAGAGGAGGGGAGCGGGGGAACACCGGGGAGCTGTTTTTT. Translated, it gives CASTTRGGERGNTGELFF. The chain joins TRBV3-1 to TRBJ2-2, with 7 positions matching TRBD2. The J segment lost 1 base and the V segment lost 7 bases, leaving 15 bases of the junction unmatched. This CDR3 has 18 residues. The germline CDR1 and CDR2 sequences are LGHDT and YNNKEL (reference sequence).

In the case of this clonotype: A much larger clonotype is one base distant, so this may be a read error. The chain combines TRBV29-1 with TRBJ2-7; tentative D call: TRBD2 (5 bases). Germline CDR1 is SQVTM and CDR2 is ANQGSEA. This CDR3 has 15 amino acids. With 4 bases removed from V and 3 bases from J, the gap between germline ends came to 19 bases. For the CDR3, the DNA is TGCAGCGTTGGGGTTGCCTGTGAGAGGGACTACGAGCAGTACTTC. Its translation is CSVGVACERDYEQYF.

The chain combines TRBV9 with TRBJ2-1, with a tentative D call TRBD2 (6 bases). The CDR3 is 15 amino acids. CDR1 SGDLS and CDR2 YYNGEE come from the germline V gene. V was shortened by 4 bases and J by 3 bases, with 14 bases between the two germline ends. CDR3: CASSPGLTIYNEQFF. Here the CDR3 DNA reads TGTGCCAGCAGCCCGGGACTGACTATCTACAATGAGCAGTTCTTC.

V usage is TRBV9 and J usage is TRBJ2-3; D is undetermined. This CDR3 contains 15 residues. Germline values: CDR1 SGDLS, CDR2 YYNGEE. Trimming took off 0 bases at V and 1 base at J, with 9 bases between the two ends. CDR3 nucleotide sequence: TGTGCCAGCAGCGTAGGCGGCGCGGGCACAGATACGCAGTATTTT. Translation: CASSVGGAGTDTQYF.

The CDR3, as DNA: TGTGCCAGCAGTTACGAGGCTAGCGGGGGGCCCTGGAACACCGGGGAGCTGTTTTTT. Residues: CASSYEASGGPWNTGELFF. This chain connects TRBV6-2 or TRBV6-3 to TRBJ2-2; 11 bases line up with TRBD2. CDR1 and CDR2 (germline): MNHEY, SVGEGT. The CDR3 spans 19 residues. V shed 2 bases and J 1 base; nucleotides not matched to a gene: 9.

On this clonotype itself: A much larger clone sits a single nucleotide away, making a read error possible. This sequence joins TRBV3-1 and TRBJ2-3; D gene ambiguous. CDR1 and CDR2 from the germline V gene are LGHDT and YNNKEL (reference sequence). The CDR3 extends over 13 amino acids. Trimming cost V 7 bases and J 1 base, with 9 bases left between them. The CDR3 nucleotides read TGTGCCAGCATCCAGCTCCGCACAGATACGCAGTATTTT. Translating it yields CASIQLRTDTQYF.

This clonotype was seen a handful of times. DNA of the CDR3: TGCAGTGCTAGAGATTCGGGGGGCCCAGAGACCCAGTACTTC. It specifies CSARDSGGPETQYF. V gene TRBV20-1 combines with J gene TRBJ2-5, with D possibly being TRBD2 (7 bases). Germline lookup yields CDR1 DFQATT and CDR2 SNEGSKA (reference sequence). CDR3 size: 14 residues. V shed 0 bases and J shed 4 bases, with 12 bases lying between them.

This clonotype has a handful of counts. The genes are TRBV24-1 and TRBJ2-3; a possible D gene is TRBD1 (6 bases). V was clipped by 4 bases and J by 1 base, with 11 bases between them. In germline, CDR1 is KGHDR, CDR2 SFDVKD. This CDR3 comprises 15 residues. Here the CDR3 DNA reads TGTGCCACCAGTGAACGACAGGCCGGCACAGATACGCAGTATTTT. It encodes CATSERQAGTDTQYF.

V is TRBV5-1 and J is TRBJ2-7; unclear D gene. Per germline, CDR1 SGHRS and CDR2 YFSETQ. Trimming left V 2 bases short and J 2 bases short, with 14 bases between. The CDR3 loop spans 15 amino acids. The CDR3 loop reads CASSLVGNGPYEQYF. CDR3 DNA: TGCGCCAGCAGCTTAGTTGGGAACGGCCCCTACGAGCAGTACTTC. Combining the CDR3 with reference TRBV5-1 and TRBJ2-7 gives the whole variable domain KAGVTQTPRYLIKTRGQQVTLSCSPISGHRSVSWYQQTPGQGLQFLFEYFSETQRNKGNFPGRFSGRQFSNSRSEMNVSTLELGDSALYLCASSLVGNGPYEQYFGPGTRLTVT.

The V gene is TRBV9, the J gene TRBJ2-7; 7 positions match TRBD1. The CDR3 covers 15 residues. CDR1 is SGDLS and CDR2 is YYNGEE in the germline V gene. Losses at the gene ends were 2 bases for V and 2 bases for J; bases not matched to a gene: 7. The CDR3 bases are TGTGCCAGCAGCGTGACCGGGACAGCCGCCTACGAGCAGTACTTC. Amino acid sequence: CASSVTGTAAYEQYF. Based on the CDR3 plus reference TRBV9 and TRBJ2-7, the full variable domain is DSGVTQTPKHLITATGQRVTLRCSPRSGDLSVYWYQQSLDQGLQFLIQYYNGEERAKGNILERFSAQQFPDLHSELNLSSLELGDSALYFCASSVTGTAAYEQYFGPGTRLTVT.